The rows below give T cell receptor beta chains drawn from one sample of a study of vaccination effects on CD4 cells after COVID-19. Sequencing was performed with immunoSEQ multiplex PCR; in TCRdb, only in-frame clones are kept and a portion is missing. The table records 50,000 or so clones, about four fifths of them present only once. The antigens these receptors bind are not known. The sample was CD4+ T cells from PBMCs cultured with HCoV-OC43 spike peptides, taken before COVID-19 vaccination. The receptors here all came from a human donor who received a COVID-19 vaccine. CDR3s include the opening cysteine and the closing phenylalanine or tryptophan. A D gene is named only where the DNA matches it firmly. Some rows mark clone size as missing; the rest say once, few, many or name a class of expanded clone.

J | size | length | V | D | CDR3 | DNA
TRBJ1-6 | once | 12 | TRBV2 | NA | CASSEGGYPLHF | TGTGCCAGCAGTGAAGGGGGGTACCCCCTCCACTTT
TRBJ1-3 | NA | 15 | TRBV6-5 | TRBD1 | CASRSGTGRGNTIYF | TGTGCCAGCAGATCCGGGACAGGGAGAGGAAACACCATATATTTT
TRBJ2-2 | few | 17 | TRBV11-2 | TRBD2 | CASSSRLAGIVTGELFF | TGTGCCAGCAGCTCGCGGCTAGCGGGGATCGTCACCGGGGAGCTGTTTTTT
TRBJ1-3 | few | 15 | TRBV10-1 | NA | CASSESNRPGNTIYF | TGCGCCAGCAGTGAGTCGAACCGGCCTGGAAACACCATATATTTT
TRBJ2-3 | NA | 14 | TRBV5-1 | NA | CASSFGLSTDTQYF | TGCGCCAGCAGCTTTGGCCTTTCCACAGATACGCAGTATTTT
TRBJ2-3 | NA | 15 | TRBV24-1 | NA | CATSDHTAPTDTQYF | TGTGCCACCAGTGATCACACCGCCCCCACAGATACGCAGTATTTT
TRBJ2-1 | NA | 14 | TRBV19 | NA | CASRSGLGGSLQFF | TGTGCCAGTAGGTCCGGTCTAGGGGGGTCTTTACAGTTCTTC
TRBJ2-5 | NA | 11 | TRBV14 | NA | CASSREVTQYF | TGTGCCAGCAGCCGCGAGGTGACCCAGTACTTC
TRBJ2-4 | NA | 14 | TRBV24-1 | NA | CATSEPGAKNIQYF | TGTGCCACCAGTGAGCCGGGAGCCAAAAACATTCAGTACTTC
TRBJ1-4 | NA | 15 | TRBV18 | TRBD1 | CASSQTGTGDLHLFF | TGTGCCAGCTCACAAACCGGGACAGGGGACTTACACCTGTTTTTT
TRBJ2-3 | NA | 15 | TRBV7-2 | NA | CASSWKGGGTDTQYF | TGTGCCAGCAGCTGGAAGGGGGGCGGCACAGATACGCAGTATTTT
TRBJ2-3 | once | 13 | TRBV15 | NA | CATSRVSPDTQYF | TGTGCCACCAGCAGAGTCAGCCCAGATACGCAGTATTTT
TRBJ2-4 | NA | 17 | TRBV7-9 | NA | CASSLAVGGTGKNIQYF | TGTGCCAGCAGCTTAGCTGTTGGTGGAACGGGCAAAAACATTCAGTACTTC
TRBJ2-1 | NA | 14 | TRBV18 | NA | CASSRDSGGNEQFF | TGTGCCAGCTCAAGGGACTCGGGTGGCAATGAGCAGTTCTTC
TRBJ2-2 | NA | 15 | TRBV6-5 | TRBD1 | CASRPQGANTGELFF | TGTGCCAGCAGACCGCAGGGGGCGAACACCGGGGAGCTGTTTTTT
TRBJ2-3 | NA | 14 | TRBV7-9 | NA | CASSPTGGVDTQYF | TGTGCCAGCAGCCCGACCGGAGGGGTAGATACGCAGTATTTT
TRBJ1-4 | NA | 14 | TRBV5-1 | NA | CASSLGGPNEKLFF | TGCGCCAGCAGCCTGGGGGGACCCAATGAAAAACTGTTTTTT
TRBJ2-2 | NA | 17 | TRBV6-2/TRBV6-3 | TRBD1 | CASSKTGTGGQAGELFF | TGTGCCAGCAGTAAAACCGGGACAGGGGGCCAGGCCGGGGAGCTGTTTTTT
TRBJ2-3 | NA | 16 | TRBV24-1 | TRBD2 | CATSDPGLARTDTQYF | TGTGCCACCAGTGACCCGGGACTAGCTCGAACAGATACGCAGTATTTT
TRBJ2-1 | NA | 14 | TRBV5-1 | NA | CASSWNRVYNEQFF | TGCGCCAGCAGCTGGAACAGGGTCTACAATGAGCAGTTCTTC
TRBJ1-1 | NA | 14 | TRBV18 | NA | CASSRTATNTEAFF | TGTGCCAGCTCACGAACCGCAACCAACACTGAAGCTTTCTTT
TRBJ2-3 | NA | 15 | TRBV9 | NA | CASSHPGRRPDTQYF | TGTGCCAGCAGTCATCCGGGACGCCGACCGGATACGCAGTATTTT
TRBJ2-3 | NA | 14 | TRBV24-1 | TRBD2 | CASPGAGGHGTQYF | TGTGCCTCACCAGGGGCGGGGGGTCACGGTACGCAGTATTTT
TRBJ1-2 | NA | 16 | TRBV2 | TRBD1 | CASKSGQGAANYGYTF | TGTGCCAGCAAATCGGGACAGGGGGCGGCTAACTATGGCTACACCTTC
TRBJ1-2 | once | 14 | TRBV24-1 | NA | CATSGRDKNYGYTF | TGTGCCACCAGCGGCCGGGACAAGAACTATGGCTACACCTTC
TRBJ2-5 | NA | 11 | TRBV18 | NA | CASSPQETQYF | TGTGCCAGCTCACCACAGGAGACCCAGTACTTC
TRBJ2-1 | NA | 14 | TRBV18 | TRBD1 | CASSATGVYNEQFF | TGTGCCAGCTCTGCGACAGGGGTCTACAATGAGCAGTTCTTC
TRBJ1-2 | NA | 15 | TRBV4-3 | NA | CASSRGAQESYGYTF | TGCGCCAGCAGCCGGGGCGCACAGGAGTCCTATGGCTACACCTTC
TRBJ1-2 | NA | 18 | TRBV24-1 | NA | CATSDLGGHSQTNYGYTF | TGTGCCACCAGTGATTTGGGAGGACACAGTCAGACTAACTATGGCTACACCTTC
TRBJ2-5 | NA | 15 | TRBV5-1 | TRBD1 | CASSLGDRGQETQYF | TGCGCCAGCAGCTTGGGGGACAGGGGCCAAGAGACCCAGTACTTC